This TCR beta chain comes out of a study of blood T cell repertoires in COVID-19 (dated by TCRdb to the early 2020s). About the full investigation: Collaborator samples came from the United States, Italy and Spain and covered acute and convalescent phases of COVID-19. The prospective study material was composed of cDNA or gDNA derived from T cells, B-cell-depleted T cells, or PBMCs. Deeply sampled blood TCRbeta repertoires from subjects exposed to, actively infected with, or recovered from COVID-19 were included in the dataset. The repertoires were made available in a free public database intended to serve as a resource for research on the immune response to SARS-CoV-2. Samples were obtained from the ongoing ImmuneRACE study (first 160 participants) and from 1,000 to 1,500 subjects provided by 6 global collaborators. Sample metadata almost always included a de-identified subject ID, COVID-19 status, age in years and sex. Where available, HLA class I and class II types were taken from metadata supplied by the sample provider and were not determined by assay-based typing. Overall study results and their limits: Clinical and demographic metadata were provided uncurated, with the amount varying by source and participant.

In the prospective study, participants were roughly 18 to 89 years old, resided in about two dozen geographic areas of the United States, and were enrolled through a virtual design. To assign participants to cohorts, the prospective study relied on clinical history that participants themselves reported in a screening survey and a study questionnaire. Recovered participants in ImmuneRACE Cohort 3 were defined as having two consecutive negative NP/OP PCR tests, clearance from a healthcare professional, or resolution of symptoms. In the prospective study, mobile phlebotomists collected whole blood, serum and a nasopharyngeal or oropharyngeal swab from each participant. Participants in the prospective study had the option to provide additional blood draws and questionnaires over a roughly 2-month period. Blood samples from the prospective study were shipped frozen or at room temperature prior to DNA extraction.

Comments on this clone: Its specific antigen is unknown. No base qualities exist here, and no much larger clone lies one base off it.

The immunoSEQ Assay, a bias-controlled multiplex PCR, was used to amplify TCRbeta CDR3 regions from genomic DNA. The study's own analysis went as follows. Nucleated cell counts per sample were estimated from amplification of reference gene primers within the assay. To quantify the absolute abundance of each unique TCRbeta CDR3 rearrangement, sequence reads were collapsed and filtered. For each sample, productive Simpson clonality was calculated as the square root of Simpson's diversity index over productive rearrangements. TCRdb carries this immuneACCESS record with in-frame sequences only. Its versions omit some clonotypes, under half of them owing to an unresolved V gene in the studies checked, with the rest unexplained. V and J calls and clone size come straight from that table; D and trimming were deduced from the DNA. For this sample there are 290,000 or so clones; roughly 86% appear just once. Under 3% of the sample comes from the top ten.

Material for sequencing was PBMCs or T cells enriched from blood (not recorded which). The origin of this receptor is a woman aged 18-29 years who had recovered from COVID-19.

The CDR3 loop reads CASSLSSGTGGIRTGELFF. The sequenced DNA is TGTGCCAGCAGTTTATCCTCAGGGACAGGGGGGATAAGGACCGGGGAGCTGTTTTTT. Recombination linked TRBV28 to TRBJ2-2; the central 11 bases match TRBD1. From a lookup of the germline V gene, CDR1 and CDR2 are MDHEN and SYDVKM. V and J are trimmed by 1 base and 5 bases, and the gene matches miss 12 bases of the junction. From cysteine to phenylalanine, the CDR3 is 19 amino acids long. Solely the CDR3 DNA is kept, with 57 bases framed from the first base.